The clone carrying this TCR beta chain appeared a few times. Its antigen remains unidentified. V lost 0 bases and J lost 0, with 10 bases in between. CDR1 is SGHNT, CDR2 YYREEE, per germline (reference sequence). This CDR3 is built from 15 residues. With 60 Vbeta and 13 Jbeta primers, the PCR was carried out. The protocol was immunoSEQ multiplex PCR, while the TCRdb copy is restricted to in-frame clones and leaves out a portion. The sample has around 150,000 clones; around four fifths are singletons. The data originate from a study of cytomegalovirus exposure and HLA in healthy donors. Across the whole study: Earlier, 95 million to 130 million unique TCR beta sequences were recovered from roughly 170 million T cells by an analysis.

Study conclusions and caveats: V- and J-gene trimming in TCR beta was tied to a missense DCLRE1C variant by an analysis performed later. The later analysis indicated that the majority of CMV-associated TCR beta chains appeared HLA-restricted. Cytomegalovirus-associated status was assigned to approximately 160 TCR beta chains.

This rearrangement joins TRBV5-4 to TRBJ2-7, with D tentatively TRBD1 (5 bases). Sequencing was done on a sample of PBMCs. This receptor was identified in a man aged 50 to 60 in good health and CMV-seropositive. The CDR3 sequence is CASSLGVGVSYEQYF. The CDR3 DNA is TGTGCCAGCAGCTTGGGAGTAGGGGTCTCCTACGAGCAGTACTTC.